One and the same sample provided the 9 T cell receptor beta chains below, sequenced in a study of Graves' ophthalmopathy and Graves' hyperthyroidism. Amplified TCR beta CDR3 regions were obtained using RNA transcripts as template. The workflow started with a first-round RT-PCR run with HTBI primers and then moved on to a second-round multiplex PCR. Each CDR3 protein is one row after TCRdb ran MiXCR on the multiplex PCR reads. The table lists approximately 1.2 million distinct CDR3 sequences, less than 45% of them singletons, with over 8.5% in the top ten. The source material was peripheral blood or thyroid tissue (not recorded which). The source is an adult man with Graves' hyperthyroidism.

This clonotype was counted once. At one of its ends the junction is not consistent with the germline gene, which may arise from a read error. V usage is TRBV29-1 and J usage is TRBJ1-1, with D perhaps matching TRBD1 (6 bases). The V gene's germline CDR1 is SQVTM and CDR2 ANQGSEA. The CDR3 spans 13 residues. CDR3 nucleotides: TGCAGCGTTAAAGACAGGACGAACACTGAAGCTTTCTTT. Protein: CSVKDRTNTEAFF.

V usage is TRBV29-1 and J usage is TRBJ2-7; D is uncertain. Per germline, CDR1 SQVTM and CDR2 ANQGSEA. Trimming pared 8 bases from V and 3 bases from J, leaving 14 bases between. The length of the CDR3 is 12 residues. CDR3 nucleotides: TGCAGCTTGGCACAGACCCTCTACGAGCAGTACTTC. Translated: CSLAQTLYEQYF.

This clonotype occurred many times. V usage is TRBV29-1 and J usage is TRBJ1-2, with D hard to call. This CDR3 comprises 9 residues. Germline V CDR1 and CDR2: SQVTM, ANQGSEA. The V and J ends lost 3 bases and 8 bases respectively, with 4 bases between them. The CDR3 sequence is CSVDSGYTF. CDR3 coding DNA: TGCAGCGTTGATTCAGGCTACACCTTC.

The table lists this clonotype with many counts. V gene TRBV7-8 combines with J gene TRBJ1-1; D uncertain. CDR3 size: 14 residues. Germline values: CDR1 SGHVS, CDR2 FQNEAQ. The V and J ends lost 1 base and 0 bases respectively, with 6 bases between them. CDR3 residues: CASSLGPMNTEAFF. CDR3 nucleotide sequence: TGTGCCAGCAGCTTAGGCCCTATGAACACTGAAGCTTTCTTT. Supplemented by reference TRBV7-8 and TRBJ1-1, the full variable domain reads GAGVSQSPRYKVAKRGQDVALRCDPISGHVSLFWYQQALGQGPEFLTYFQNEAQLDKSGLPSDRFFAERPEGSVSTLKIQRTQQEDSAVYLCASSLGPMNTEAFFGQGTRLTVV.

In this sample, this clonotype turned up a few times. CDR3 region: CASSKLNNSPLHF. In DNA, the CDR3 is TGTGCCAGCAGTAAACTGAATAATTCACCCCTCCACTTT. This chain uses TRBV2 with TRBJ1-6; no clear D gene. Germline CDR1 is SNHLY and CDR2 is FYNNEI. This CDR3 is 13 amino acids long. Trimming pared 5 bases from V and 5 bases from J, leaving 7 bases between.

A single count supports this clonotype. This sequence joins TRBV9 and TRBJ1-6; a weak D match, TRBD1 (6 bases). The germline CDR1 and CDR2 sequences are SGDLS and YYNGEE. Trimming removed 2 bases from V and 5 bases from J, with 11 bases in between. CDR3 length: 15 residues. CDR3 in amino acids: CASSVETGDNSPLHF. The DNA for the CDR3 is TGTGCCAGCAGCGTCGAGACAGGTGATAATTCACCCCTCCACTTT.

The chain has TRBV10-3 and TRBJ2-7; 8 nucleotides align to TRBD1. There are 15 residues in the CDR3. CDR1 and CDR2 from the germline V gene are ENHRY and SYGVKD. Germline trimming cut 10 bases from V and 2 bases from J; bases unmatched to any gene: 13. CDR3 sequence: CASRGSGGAPYEQYF. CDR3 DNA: TGTGCCAGTCGCGGATCAGGGGGCGCACCCTACGAGCAGTACTTC.

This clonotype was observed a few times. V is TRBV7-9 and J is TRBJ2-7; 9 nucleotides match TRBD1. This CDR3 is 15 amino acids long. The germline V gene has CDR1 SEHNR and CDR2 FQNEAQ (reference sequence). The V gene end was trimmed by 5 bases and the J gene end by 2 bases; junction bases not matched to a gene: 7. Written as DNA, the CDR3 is TGTGCCAGCAGCCCTTCCGGGACAGGGACCTACGAGCAGTACTTC. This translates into CASSPSGTGTYEQYF.

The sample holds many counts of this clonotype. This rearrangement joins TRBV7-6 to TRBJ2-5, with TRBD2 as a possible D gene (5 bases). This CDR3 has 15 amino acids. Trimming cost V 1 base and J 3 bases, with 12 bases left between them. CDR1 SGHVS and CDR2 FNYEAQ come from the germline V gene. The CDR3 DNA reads TGTGCCAGCAGCTTAGAACGACGGGGAGAAGAGACCCAGTACTTC. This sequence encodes CASSLERRGEETQYF.